This TCR beta chain was identified during a study of T cell changes during pregnancy in multiple sclerosis. The V and J ends lost 3 bases and 9 bases, in that order; junction bases with no gene match: 9. The germline V gene has CDR1 LGHNA and CDR2 YSLEER. CDR3 size: 14 residues. The table came from immunoSEQ multiplex PCR; TCRdb's copy has only in-frame clones and leaves some out. The data contain approximately 30,000 clones, about nine tenths of them singletons. The sample in question was CD8+ T cells from peripheral blood mononuclear cells, obtained in the second trimester of pregnancy. V usage is TRBV4-3 and J usage is TRBJ2-7, with TRBD1 matching 9 bases. This clonotype originated in a female donor in good health, enrolled as a control in a pregnancy study. DNA of the CDR3: TGCGCCAGCAGCCAGGGGACAGGGCCATCCGTGCAGTACTTC. This translates into CASSQGTGPSVQYF.